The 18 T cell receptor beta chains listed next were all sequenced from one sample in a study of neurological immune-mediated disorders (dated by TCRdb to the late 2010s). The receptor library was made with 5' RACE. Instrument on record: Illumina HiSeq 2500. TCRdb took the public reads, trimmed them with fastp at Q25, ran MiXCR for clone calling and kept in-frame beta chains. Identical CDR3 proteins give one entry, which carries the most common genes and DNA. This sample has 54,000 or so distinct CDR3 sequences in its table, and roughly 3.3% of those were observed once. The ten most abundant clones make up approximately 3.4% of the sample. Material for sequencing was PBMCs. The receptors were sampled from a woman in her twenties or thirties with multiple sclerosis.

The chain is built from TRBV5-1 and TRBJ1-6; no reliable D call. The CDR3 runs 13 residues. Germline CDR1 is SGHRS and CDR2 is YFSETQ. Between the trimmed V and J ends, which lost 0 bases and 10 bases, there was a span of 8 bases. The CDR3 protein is CASSLEVRSPLHF. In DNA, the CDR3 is TGCGCCAGCAGCTTGGAAGTCCGCTCACCCCTCCACTTT.

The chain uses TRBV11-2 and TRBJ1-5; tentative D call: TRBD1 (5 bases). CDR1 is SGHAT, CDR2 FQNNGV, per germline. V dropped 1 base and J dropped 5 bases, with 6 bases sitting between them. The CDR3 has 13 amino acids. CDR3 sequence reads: CASSLVGDQPQHF. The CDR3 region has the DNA TGTGCCAGCAGCTTAGTGGGGGATCAGCCCCAGCATTTT.

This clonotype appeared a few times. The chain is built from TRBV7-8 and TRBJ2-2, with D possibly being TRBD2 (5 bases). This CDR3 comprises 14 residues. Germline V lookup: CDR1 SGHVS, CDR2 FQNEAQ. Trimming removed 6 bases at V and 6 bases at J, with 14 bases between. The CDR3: CASRFAGGAGELFF. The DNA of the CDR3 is TGTGCCAGCAGATTCGCGGGTGGAGCCGGGGAGCTGTTTTTT.

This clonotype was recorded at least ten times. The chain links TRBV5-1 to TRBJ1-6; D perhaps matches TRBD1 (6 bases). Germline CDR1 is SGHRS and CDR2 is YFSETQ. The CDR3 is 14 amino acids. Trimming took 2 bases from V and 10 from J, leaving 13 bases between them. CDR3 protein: CASSFGQQGSPLHF. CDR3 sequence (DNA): TGCGCCAGCAGCTTTGGACAACAGGGATCACCCCTCCACTTT.

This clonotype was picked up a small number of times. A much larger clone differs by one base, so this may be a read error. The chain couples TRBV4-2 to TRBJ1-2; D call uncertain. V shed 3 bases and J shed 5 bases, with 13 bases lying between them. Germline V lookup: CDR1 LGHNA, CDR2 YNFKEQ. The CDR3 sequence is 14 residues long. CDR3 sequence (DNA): TGTGCCAGCAGCCAGCCGGGAAAGATATATGGCTACACCTTC. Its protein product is CASSQPGKIYGYTF.

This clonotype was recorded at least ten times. The CDR3 is CASSLVSGYNEQFF. CDR3 DNA: TGTGCCAGCAGCTTAGTTAGCGGCTACAATGAGCAGTTCTTC. The V gene is TRBV7-2, the J gene TRBJ2-1, with D perhaps TRBD2 (6 bases). The CDR3 covers 14 residues. Trimming removed 1 base at V and 3 bases at J, with 7 bases between. CDR1 is SGHTA, CDR2 FQGNSA, per germline. Variable domain in full (rest from reference TRBV7-2 and TRBJ2-1): GAGVSQSPSNKVTEKGKDVELRCDPISGHTALYWYRQSLGQGLEFLIYFQGNSAPDKSGLPSDRFSAERTGGSVSTLTIQRTQQEDSAVYLCASSLVSGYNEQFFGPGTRLTVL.

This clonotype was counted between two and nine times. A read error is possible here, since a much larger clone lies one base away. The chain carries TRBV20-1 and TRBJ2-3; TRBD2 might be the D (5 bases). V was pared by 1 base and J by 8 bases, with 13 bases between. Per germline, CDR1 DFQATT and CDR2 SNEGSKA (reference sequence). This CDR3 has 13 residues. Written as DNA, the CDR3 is TGCAGTGCTAGAGCAAACCCGGGATCTACGCAGTATTTT. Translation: CSARANPGSTQYF.

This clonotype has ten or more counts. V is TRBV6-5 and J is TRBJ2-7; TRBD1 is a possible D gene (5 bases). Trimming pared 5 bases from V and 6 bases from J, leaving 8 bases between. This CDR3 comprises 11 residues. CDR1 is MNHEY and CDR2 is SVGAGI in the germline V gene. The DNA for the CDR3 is TGTGCCAGCAGTAGGGGCGGCGAGCAGTACTTC. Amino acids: CASSRGGEQYF.

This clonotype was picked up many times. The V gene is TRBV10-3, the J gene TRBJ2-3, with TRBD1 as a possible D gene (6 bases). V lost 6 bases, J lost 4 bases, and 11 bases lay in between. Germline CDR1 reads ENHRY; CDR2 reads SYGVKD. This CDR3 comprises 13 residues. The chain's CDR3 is CAISSSGADTQYF. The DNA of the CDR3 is TGTGCCATCAGCTCCTCAGGGGCAGATACGCAGTATTTT.

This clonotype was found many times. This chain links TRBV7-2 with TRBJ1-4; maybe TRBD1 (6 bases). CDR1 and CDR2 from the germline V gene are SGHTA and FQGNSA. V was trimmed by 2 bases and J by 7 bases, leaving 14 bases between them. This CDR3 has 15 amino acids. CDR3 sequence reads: CASSLHGGAGEKLFF. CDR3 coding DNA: TGTGCCAGCAGCTTACATGGGGGGGCGGGTGAAAAACTGTTTTTT.

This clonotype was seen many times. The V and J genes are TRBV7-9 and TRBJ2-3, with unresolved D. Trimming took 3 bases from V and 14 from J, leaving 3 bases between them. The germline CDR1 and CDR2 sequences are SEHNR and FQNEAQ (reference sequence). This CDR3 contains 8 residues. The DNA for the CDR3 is TGTGCCAGCAGCTTTGGGTATTTT. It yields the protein CASSFGYF.

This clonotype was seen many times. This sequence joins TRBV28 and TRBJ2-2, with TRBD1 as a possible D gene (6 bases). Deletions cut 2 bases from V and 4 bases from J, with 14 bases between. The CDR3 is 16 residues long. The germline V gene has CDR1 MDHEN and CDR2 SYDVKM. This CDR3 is CASSLAQGIATGELFF. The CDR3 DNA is TGTGCCAGCAGTTTAGCCCAGGGGATTGCCACCGGGGAGCTGTTTTTT.

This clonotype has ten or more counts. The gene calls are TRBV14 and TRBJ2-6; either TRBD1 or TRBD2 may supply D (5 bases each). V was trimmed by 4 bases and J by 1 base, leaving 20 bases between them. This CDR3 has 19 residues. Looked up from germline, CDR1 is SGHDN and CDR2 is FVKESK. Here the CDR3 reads CASSLAQVSRGSGANVLTF. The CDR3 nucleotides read TGTGCCAGCAGCCTGGCACAGGTCTCCCGCGGGTCTGGGGCCAACGTCCTGACTTTC. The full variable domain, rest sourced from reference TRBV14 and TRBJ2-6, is EAGVTQFPSHSVIEKGQTVTLRCDPISGHDNLYWYRRVMGKEIKFLLHFVKESKQDESGMPNNRFLAERTGGTYSTLKVQPAELEDSGVYFCASSLAQVSRGSGANVLTFGAGSRLTVL.

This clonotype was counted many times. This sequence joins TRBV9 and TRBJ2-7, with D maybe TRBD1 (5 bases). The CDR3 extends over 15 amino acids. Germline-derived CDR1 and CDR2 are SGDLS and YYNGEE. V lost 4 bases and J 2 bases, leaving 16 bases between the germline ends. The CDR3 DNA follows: TGTGCCAGCAGCCCCTCCCTCTCCAGGGCCTACGAGCAGTACTTC. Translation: CASSPSLSRAYEQYF.

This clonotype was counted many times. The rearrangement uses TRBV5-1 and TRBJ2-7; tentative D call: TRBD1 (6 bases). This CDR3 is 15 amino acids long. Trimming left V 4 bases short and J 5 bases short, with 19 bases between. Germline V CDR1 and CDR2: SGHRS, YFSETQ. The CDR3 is CASSRPGQRGNEQYF. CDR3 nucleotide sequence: TGCGCCAGCAGCCGGCCTGGACAGAGAGGAAACGAGCAGTACTTC.

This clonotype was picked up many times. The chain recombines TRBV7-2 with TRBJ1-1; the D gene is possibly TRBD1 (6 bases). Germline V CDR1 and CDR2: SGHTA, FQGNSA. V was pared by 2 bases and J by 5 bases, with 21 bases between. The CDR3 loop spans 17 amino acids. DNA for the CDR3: TGTGCCAGCAGCTTATTGGCCGCCCAAGGGGGATCGACTGAAGCTTTCTTT. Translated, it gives CASSLLAAQGGSTEAFF.

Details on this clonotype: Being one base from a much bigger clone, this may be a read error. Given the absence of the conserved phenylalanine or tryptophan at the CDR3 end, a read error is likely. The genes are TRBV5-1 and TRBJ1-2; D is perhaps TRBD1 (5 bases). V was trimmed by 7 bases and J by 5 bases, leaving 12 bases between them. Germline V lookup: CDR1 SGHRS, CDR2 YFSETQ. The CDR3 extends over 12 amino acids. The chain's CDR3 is CASGTGGYGYTI. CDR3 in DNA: TGCGCCAGCGGGACCGGTGGGTATGGCTACACCATC.

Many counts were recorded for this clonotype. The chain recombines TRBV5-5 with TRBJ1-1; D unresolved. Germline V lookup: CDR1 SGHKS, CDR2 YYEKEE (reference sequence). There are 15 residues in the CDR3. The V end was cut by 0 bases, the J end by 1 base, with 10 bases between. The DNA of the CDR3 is TGTGCCAGCAGCTTGGAGCCCCTGTGGAACACTGAAGCTTTCTTT. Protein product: CASSLEPLWNTEAFF.